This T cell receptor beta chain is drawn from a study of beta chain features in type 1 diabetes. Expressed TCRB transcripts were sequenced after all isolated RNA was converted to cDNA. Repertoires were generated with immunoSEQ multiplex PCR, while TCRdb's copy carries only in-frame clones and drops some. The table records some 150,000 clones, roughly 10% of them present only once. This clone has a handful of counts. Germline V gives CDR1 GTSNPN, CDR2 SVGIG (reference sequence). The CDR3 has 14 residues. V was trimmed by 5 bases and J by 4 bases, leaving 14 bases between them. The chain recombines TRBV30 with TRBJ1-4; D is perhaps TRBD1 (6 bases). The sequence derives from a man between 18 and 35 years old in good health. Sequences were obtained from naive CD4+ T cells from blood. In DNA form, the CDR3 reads TGTGCCTGGCGCCCGGGGGGCTATAATGAAAAACTGTTTTTT. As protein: CAWRPGGYNEKLFF.